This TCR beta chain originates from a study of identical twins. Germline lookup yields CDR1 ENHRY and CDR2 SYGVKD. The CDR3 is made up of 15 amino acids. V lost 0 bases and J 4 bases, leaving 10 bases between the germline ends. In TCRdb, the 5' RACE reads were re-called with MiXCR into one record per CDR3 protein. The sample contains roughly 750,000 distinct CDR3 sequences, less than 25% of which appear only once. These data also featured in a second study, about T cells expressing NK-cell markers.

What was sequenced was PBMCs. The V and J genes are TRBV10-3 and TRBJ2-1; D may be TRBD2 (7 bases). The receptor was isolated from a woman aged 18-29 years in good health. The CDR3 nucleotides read TGTGCCATCAGTGAGTCCAGGGGACTATACAATGAGCAGTTCTTC. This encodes CAISESRGLYNEQFF.